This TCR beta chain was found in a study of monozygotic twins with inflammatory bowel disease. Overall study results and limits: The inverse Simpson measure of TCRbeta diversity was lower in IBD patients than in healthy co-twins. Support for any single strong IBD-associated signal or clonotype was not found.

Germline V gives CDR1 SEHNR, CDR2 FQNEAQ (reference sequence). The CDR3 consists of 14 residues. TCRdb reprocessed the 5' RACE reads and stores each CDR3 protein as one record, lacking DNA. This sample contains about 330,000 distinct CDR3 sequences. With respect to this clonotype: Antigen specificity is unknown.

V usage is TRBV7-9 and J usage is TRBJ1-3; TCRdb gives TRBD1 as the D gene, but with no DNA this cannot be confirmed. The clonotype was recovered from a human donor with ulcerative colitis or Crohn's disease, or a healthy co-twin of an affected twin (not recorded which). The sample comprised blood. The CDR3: CASSLSSGRNTIYF.